The entry below gives a single TCR beta chain sequence along with its context. This clonotype was seen many times. The clone's antigen remains unknown. It has no much larger one-base neighbor in the sample; base qualities were not kept. TCRdb names Illumina HiSeq 1500 as the instrument used. TCRdb reworked the public reads: Q25 trimming with fastp, MiXCR clone assembly, productive beta chains retained. Each CDR3 protein gets just one entry, which takes the most common genes and DNA from the rows behind it. The sample table shows approximately 300,000 distinct CDR3 sequences, and roughly 25% are seen once. The ten largest clones take up about an eighth of the sample. The source of the sample is a study of T cell repertoires in cytomegalovirus infection (dated by TCRdb to about 2019). For the wider study: The peptide stimulations were aimed at well-studied HLA-B-restricted epitopes as well as recently identified HLA-C-restricted CMV epitopes, whose presentation resists viral immunomodulation. Donor HLA type was relevant to the analysis, as public TCR beta signatures indicated carriage of CMV infection together with the matching HLA type.

Reading the label with the study, this specimen's treatment or condition is: in vitro stimulation with specific CMV peptide epitopes to enrich CMV-specific T cells. The CDR3 has 13 amino acids, counting the end cysteine and phenylalanine. The retained sequence is limited to the CDR3, 39 bases, with the frame set at the first base. CDR1 is given as SEHNR and CDR2 as FQNEAQ, both from the germline V gene (reference sequence). V is clipped by 6 bases and J by 5 bases, and the sequence between their germline boundaries is 12 bases long. The investigation overall reported the following: The ex vivo response was dominated by HLA-C-restricted CMV-specific TCR beta clonotypes, and the single most frequent clonotype in two of eight donors was supplied by these HLA-C-restricted clonotypes. Cumulative frequency of public TCR beta family members discriminated carriers of CMV infection plus the relevant HLA type in this cohort and an independent approximately 360-donor cohort.

Specimen: cultured PBMCs, collected from culture after CMV antigen stimulation. The clonotype comes from a human donor in good health (CMV status not recorded). Some clones in this sample may be carry-over from other donors' samples. The V gene is TRBV7-9 and the J gene is TRBJ2-3, with an unclear D gene assignment. The bases are TGTGCCAGCAGTTGGAGAATAGAAGATACGCAGTATTTT. This codes for CASSWRIEDTQYF. Full variable domain (CDR3 extended with the reference TRBV7-9 and TRBJ2-3 proteins): DTGVSQNPRHKITKRGQNVTFRCDPISEHNRLYWYRQTLGQGPEFLTYFQNEAQLEKSRLLSDRFSAERPKGSFSTLEIQRTEQGDSAMYLCASSWRIEDTQYFGPGTRLTVL.